The rows below give T cell receptor beta chains drawn from one sample of a study of cytomegalovirus exposure and HLA in healthy donors. Repertoires were generated with immunoSEQ multiplex PCR, while TCRdb's copy carries only in-frame clones and drops some. The table includes under 150,000 clones, approximately 9% detected once. Sequenced input: PBMCs. These receptors were obtained from a male donor in good health and CMV-seronegative. Each CDR3 is given with its conserved first and last residue.

J gene,V gene,CDR3 protein
TRBJ2-1,TRBV30,CAWDSGTRYGEQFF
TRBJ2-7,TRBV18,CASSPSESEQYF
TRBJ2-1,TRBV28,CAGSAATRIYNEQFF
TRBJ2-5,TRBV5-4,CASSRGWNRETQYF
TRBJ2-7,TRBV4-3,CASSQGRGTSYEQYF
TRBJ1-1,TRBV6-5,CASSYYGGVGSEAFF
TRBJ2-1,TRBV5-1,CASSLATGGGEQFF
TRBJ1-1,TRBV20-1,CSADDRREAFF
TRBJ2-7,TRBV11-3,CAYPRGLRNEQYF
TRBJ2-2,TRBV29-1,CSSWDRENTGELFF
TRBJ2-5,TRBV7-7,CASSPRGAAEETQYF
TRBJ2-7,TRBV4-3,CASSQDRAGFFSYEQYF
NA,TRBV6-5,CASSYAGISYEQYF
TRBJ2-7,TRBV7-5,CVRSLGNEIEREGSEQYF
TRBJ2-7,TRBV27,CASSFRTGGNEQYF
TRBJ2-3,TRBV13,CASSLAPGSGGAWNTQYF
TRBJ2-2,TRBV20-1,CSDRSGRELFF
TRBJ1-4,TRBV28,CASSRTGRVEKLFF
TRBJ1-1,TRBV28,CANSSDMNTEAFF
TRBJ1-1,TRBV5-4,CASSFDMPQRGNTEAFF
TRBJ2-5,TRBV18,CASSQAFGQGKQETQYF
TRBJ2-7,TRBV6-1,CASSDGQGVYEQYF
TRBJ2-7,TRBV6-1,CASSSRQGPYEQYF
TRBJ2-7,TRBV6-1,CASSELAGTGNEQYF
TRBJ1-4,TRBV5-1,CASTLSPATNEKLFF
TRBJ1-1,TRBV6-6,CASRLNTEAFF
TRBJ2-7,TRBV5-1,CASSLGGSPDEQYF
TRBJ2-1,TRBV9,CASSRGNENNEQFF